This entry describes one T cell receptor delta chain. Its antigen is not known. This entry comes from a study of Vδ1+ human thymocytes. Study-wide findings and caveats: Despite high sort purity, about a fifth of thymic T cell receptor delta sequences were Vdelta2. Highly polyclonal TRG and TRD repertoires with Gaussian CDR3 length distributions appeared in thymus.

The V segment lost 5 bases and the J segment 4 bases; nucleotides outside the gene matches: 11. The CDR3 extends over 16 amino acids. The germline gives CDR1 TSWWSYY, CDR2 QGS. RNA was extracted from the cells and then reverse transcribed. CDR3 amplicons came from multiplex PCR with pooled V-gene forward and constant-region reverse primers. TCRdb used CATT to re-call clones from the multiplex PCR reads. This sample yields roughly 55,000 delta-chain clones, of which less than 20% are seen a single time; roughly 0.5% belongs to the top ten. The sorted cells were CD3+ Vdelta1+ Vdelta2- thymocytes from alphabeta-depleted thymus.

The gene calls are TRDV1 and TRDJ1, with 9 bases matching TRDD3. This TCR was sampled from a boy younger than two who had congenital heart surgery. The sequencing sample was made of Vdelta1+ gamma-delta thymocytes from the thymus. Subset of the sample: FACS-sorted CD3+ TCRalphabeta- TCRVdelta1+ TCRVdelta2- thymocytes. The CDR3 nucleotides are TGTGCTCTTGGGCTCGCGGGCTGGGGGATCGACGATAAACTCATCTTT. Its protein is CALGLAGWGIDDKLIF.